This TCR beta chain is drawn from a study of T cell responses to AZD1222 COVID-19 vaccine. Study results and caveats: Clonal diversity was possibly underestimated; the donors were predominantly white British and more often female. Spike-specific TCR breadth and depth rose after two AZD1222 doses. CD4 TCRs associated with vaccination spanned spike, dominating at 160-218 and 743-854. Nearly half of spike-specific TCRs reportedly target unmutated variant regions.

Profiling relied on immunoSEQ multiplex PCR, and the TCRdb table lists in-frame clones only, not all of them. The sample lists 25,000 to 30,000 clones; 80% to 95% were seen once. V lost 5 bases and J 5 bases, leaving 12 bases between the germline ends. The CDR3 spans 13 residues. This clone appeared a few times. Its antigen is currently unknown. The V call is TRBV12-3 or TRBV12-4, the J call TRBJ1-1; D ambiguous. The sample in question was peripheral blood, obtained 28 days after the second AZD1222 dose. This clonotype was sampled from an adult who received the AZD1222 COVID-19 vaccine. The chain's CDR3 is CASSLAVATEAFF. The CDR3 nucleotides are TGTGCCAGCAGTCTGGCAGTTGCTACTGAAGCTTTCTTT.